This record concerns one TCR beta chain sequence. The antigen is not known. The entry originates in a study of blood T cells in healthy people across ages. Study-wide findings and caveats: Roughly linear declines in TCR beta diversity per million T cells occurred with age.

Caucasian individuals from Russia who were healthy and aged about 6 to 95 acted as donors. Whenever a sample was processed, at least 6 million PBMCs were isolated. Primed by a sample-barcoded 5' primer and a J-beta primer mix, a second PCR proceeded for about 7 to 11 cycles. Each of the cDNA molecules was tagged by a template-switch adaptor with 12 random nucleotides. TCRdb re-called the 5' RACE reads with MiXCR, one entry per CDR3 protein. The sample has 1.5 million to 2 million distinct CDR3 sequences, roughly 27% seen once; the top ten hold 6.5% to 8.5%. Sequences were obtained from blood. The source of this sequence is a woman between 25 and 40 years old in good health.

The CDR3 nucleotides are TGTGCCAGCAGCTCCAGACGAGCGGGGACAACTTACGGGCAGTACTTC. Amino acid sequence: CASSSRRAGTTYGQYF. V is TRBV7-2 and J is TRBJ2-4; D is possibly TRBD2 (7 bases). The germline V gene encodes CDR1 SGHTA and CDR2 FQGNSA. The CDR3 is 16 amino acids. The germline V and J ends were trimmed by 4 bases and 13 bases, with 26 bases remaining between them. Complete variable domain (other parts from reference TRBV7-2 and TRBJ2-4): GAGVSQSPSNKVTEKGKDVELRCDPISGHTALYWYRQSLGQGLEFLIYFQGNSAPDKSGLPSDRFSAERTGGSVSTLTIQRTQQEDSAVYLCASSSRRAGTTYGQYFGAGTRLSVL.